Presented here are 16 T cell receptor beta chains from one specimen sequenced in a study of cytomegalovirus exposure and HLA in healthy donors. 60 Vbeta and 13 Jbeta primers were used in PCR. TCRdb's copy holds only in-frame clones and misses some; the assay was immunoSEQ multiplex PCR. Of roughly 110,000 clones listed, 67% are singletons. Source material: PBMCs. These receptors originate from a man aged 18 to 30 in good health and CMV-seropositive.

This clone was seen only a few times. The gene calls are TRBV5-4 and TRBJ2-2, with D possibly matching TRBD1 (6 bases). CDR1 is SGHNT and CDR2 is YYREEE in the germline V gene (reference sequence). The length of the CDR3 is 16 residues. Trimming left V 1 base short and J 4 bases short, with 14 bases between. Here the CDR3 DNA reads TGTGCCAGCAGCTTGCCGAACAGGGTCGGCACCGGGGAGCTGTTTTTT. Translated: CASSLPNRVGTGELFF. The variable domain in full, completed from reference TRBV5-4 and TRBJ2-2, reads ETGVTQSPTHLIKTRGQQVTLRCSSQSGHNTVSWYQQALGQGPQFIFQYYREEENGRGNFPPRFSGLQFPNYSSELNVNALELDDSALYLCASSLPNRVGTGELFFGEGSRLTVL.

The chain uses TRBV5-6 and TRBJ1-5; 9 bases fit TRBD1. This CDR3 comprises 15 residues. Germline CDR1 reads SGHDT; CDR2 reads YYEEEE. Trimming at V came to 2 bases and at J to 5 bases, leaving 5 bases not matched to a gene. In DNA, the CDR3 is TGTGCCAGCAGCTTTTGGGACAGGGATCATCAGCCCCAGCATTTT. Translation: CASSFWDRDHQPQHF.

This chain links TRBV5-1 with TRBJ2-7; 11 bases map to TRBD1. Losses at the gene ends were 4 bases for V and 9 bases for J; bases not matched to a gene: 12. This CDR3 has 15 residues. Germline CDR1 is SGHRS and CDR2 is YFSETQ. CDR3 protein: CASSNGTGGPSVQYV. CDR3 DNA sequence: TGCGCCAGCAGCAACGGGACAGGGGGACCATCCGTGCAGTACGTC.

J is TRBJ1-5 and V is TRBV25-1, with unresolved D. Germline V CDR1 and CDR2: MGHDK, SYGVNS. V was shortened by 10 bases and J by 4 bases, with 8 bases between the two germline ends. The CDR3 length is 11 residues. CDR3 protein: CATRENQPQHF. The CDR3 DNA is TGTGCCACCCGCGAAAATCAGCCCCAGCATTTT. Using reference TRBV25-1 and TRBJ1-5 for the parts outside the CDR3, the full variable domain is EADIYQTPRYLVIGTGKKITLECSQTMGHDKMYWYQQDPGMELHLIHYSYGVNSTEKGDLSSESTVSRIRTEHFPLTLESARPSHTSQYLCATRENQPQHFGDGTRLSIL.

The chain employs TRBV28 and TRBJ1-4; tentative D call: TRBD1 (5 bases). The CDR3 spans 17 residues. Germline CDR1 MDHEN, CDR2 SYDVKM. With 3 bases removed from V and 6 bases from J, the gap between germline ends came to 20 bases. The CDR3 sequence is CASSFVSGPVWDEKLFF. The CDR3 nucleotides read TGTGCCAGCAGTTTTGTGTCAGGGCCTGTTTGGGATGAAAAACTGTTTTTT.

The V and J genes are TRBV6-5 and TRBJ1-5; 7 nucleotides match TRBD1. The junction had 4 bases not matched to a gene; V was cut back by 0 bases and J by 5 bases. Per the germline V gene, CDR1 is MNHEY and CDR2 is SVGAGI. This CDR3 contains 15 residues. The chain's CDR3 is CASSYSSRGHQPQHF. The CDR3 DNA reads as TGTGCCAGCAGTTACTCGAGTAGGGGGCATCAGCCCCAGCATTTT.

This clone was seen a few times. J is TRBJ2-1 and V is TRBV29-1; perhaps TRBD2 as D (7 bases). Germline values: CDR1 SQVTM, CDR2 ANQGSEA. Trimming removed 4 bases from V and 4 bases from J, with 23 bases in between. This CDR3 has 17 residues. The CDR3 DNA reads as TGCAGCGTTGGGGGGGGGCAGAAAAAAAAGGTGTACAATGAGCAGTTCTTC. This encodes CSVGGGQKKKVYNEQFF.

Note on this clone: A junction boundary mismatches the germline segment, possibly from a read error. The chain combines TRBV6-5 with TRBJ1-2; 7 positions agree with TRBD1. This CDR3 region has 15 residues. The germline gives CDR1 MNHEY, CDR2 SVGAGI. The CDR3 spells CASSKELGTAYGHTF. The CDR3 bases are TGTGCCAGCAGTAAGGAACTAGGGACAGCATATGGCCACACCTTC.

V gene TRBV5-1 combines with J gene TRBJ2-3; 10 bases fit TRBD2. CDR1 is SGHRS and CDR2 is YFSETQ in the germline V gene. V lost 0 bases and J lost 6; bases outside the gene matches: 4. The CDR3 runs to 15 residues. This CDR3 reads CASSLGLAGGDTQYF. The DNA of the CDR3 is TGCGCCAGCAGCTTGGGACTAGCGGGTGGCGATACGCAGTATTTT.

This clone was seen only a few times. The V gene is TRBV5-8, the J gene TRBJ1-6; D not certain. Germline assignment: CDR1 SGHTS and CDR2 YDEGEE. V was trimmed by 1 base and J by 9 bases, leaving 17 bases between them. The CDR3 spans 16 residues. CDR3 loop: CASSLSRGTEFSPLHF. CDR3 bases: TGTGCCAGCAGCTTGTCCCGGGGTACGGAATTTTCACCCCTCCACTTT.

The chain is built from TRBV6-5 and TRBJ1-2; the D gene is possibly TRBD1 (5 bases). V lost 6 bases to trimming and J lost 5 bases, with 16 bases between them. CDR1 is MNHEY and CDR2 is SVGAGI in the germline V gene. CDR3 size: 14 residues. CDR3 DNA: TGTGCCAGCAGGGGCGGCTCAGGGTTTTATGGCTACACCTTC. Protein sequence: CASRGGSGFYGYTF.

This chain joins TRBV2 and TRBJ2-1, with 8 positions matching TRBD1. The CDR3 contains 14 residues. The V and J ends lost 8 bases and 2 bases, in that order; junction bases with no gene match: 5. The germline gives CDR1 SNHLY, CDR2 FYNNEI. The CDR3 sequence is CASGDRQTYNEQFF. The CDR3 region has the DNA TGTGCCAGCGGGGACAGGCAAACCTACAATGAGCAGTTCTTC.

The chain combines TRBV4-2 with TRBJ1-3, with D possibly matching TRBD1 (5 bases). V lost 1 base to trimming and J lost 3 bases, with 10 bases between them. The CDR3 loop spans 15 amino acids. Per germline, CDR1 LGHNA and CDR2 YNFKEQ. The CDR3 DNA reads TGTGCCAGCAGCCAAGGCTCAGGGTTTGGAAACACCATATATTTT. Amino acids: CASSQGSGFGNTIYF.

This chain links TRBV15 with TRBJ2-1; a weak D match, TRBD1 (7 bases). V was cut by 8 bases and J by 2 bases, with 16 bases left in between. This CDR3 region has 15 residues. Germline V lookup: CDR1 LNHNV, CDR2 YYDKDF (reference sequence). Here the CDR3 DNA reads TGTGCCACCGCCCGGGGGACAGAAACCTACAATGAGCAGTTCTTC. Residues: CATARGTETYNEQFF.

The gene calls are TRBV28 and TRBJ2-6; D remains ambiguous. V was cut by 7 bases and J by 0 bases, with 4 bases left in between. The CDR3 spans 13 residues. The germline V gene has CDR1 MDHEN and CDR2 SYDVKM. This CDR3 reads CASKSSGANVLTF. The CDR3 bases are TGTGCCAGCAAGAGCTCTGGGGCCAACGTCCTGACTTTC.

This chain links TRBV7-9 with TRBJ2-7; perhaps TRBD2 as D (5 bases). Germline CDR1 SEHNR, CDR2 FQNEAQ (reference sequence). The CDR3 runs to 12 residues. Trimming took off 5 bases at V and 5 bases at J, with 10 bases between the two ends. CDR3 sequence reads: CASSTDWHEQYF. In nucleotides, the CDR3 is TGTGCCAGCAGCACGGACTGGCACGAGCAGTACTTC.